This T cell receptor beta chain originates from a study of cytomegalovirus exposure and HLA in healthy donors. Assay used: immunoSEQ multiplex PCR; TCRdb lists only in-frame clones, some missing. The data hold approximately 260,000 clones, with approximately 86% observed a single time. The V segment lost 4 bases and the J segment 8 bases; nucleotides outside the gene matches: 8. Germline loops: CDR1 SGHRS, CDR2 YFSETQ. CDR3 length: 15 residues. Material for sequencing was PBMCs. The V call is TRBV5-1, the J call TRBJ2-1, with 11 positions matching TRBD2. This TCR was recovered from a woman aged 30 to 39 in good health and CMV-seropositive. The CDR3 sequence is CASSLTSGSSDEQFF. CDR3 nucleotide sequence: TGCGCCAGCAGCCTAACTAGCGGGAGTTCCGATGAGCAGTTCTTC. The full variable domain, completed using reference TRBV5-1 and TRBJ2-1, is KAGVTQTPRYLIKTRGQQVTLSCSPISGHRSVSWYQQTPGQGLQFLFEYFSETQRNKGNFPGRFSGRQFSNSRSEMNVSTLELGDSALYLCASSLTSGSSDEQFFGPGTRLTVL.